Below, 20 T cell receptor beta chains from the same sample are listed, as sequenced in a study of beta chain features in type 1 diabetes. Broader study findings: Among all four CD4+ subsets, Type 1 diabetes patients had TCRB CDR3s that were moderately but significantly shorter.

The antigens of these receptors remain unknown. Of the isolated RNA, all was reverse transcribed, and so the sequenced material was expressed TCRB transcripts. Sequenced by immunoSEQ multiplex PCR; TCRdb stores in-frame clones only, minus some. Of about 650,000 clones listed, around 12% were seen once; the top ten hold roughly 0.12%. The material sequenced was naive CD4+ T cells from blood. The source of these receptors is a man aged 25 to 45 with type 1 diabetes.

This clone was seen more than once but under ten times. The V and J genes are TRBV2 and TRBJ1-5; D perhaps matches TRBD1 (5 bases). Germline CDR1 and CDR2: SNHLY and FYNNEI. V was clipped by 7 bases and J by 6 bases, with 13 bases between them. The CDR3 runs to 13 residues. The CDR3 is CASTLGEFQPQHF. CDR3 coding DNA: TGTGCCAGCACGTTGGGGGAATTTCAGCCCCAGCATTTT.

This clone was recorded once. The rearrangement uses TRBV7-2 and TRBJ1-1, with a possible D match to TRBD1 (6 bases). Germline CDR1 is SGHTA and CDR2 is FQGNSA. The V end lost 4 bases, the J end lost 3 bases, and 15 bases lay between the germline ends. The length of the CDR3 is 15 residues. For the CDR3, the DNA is TGTGCCAGCAGCTCCCACCAGGGGTCGTACACTGAAGCTTTCTTT. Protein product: CASSSHQGSYTEAFF.

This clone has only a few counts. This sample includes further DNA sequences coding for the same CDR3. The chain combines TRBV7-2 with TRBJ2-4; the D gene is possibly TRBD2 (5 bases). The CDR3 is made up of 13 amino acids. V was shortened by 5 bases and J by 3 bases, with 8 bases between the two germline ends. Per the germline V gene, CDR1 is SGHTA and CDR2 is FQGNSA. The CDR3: CASSPGGKNIQYF. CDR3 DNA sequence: TGTGCCAGCAGCCCCGGAGGCAAAAACATTCAGTACTTC.

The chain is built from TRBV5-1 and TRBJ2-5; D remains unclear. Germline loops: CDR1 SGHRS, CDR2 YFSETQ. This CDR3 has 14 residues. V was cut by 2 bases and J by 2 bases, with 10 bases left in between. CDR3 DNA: TGCGCCAGCAGCTTCGGCACCAGACAAGAGACCCAGTACTTC. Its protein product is CASSFGTRQETQYF.

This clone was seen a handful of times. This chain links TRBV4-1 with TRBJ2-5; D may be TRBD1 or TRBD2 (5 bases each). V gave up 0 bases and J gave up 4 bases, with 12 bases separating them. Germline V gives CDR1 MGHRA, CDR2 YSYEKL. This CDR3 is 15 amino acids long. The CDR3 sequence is CASSQETRGIETQYF. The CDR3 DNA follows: TGCGCCAGCAGCCAAGAAACGAGGGGAATAGAGACCCAGTACTTC.

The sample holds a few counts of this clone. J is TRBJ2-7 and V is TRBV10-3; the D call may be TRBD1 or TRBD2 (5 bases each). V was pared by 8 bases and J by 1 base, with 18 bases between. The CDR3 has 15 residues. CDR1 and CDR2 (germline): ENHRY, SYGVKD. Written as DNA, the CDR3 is TGTGCCATCCGGGACGGCAGAATCCAATCCTACGAGCAGTACTTC. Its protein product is CAIRDGRIQSYEQYF.

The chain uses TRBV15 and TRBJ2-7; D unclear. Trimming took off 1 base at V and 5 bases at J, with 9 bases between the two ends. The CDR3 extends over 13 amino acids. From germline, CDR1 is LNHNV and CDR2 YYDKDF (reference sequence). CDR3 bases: TGTGCCACCAGCAGAGTACAACATGACGAGCAGTACTTC. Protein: CATSRVQHDEQYF.

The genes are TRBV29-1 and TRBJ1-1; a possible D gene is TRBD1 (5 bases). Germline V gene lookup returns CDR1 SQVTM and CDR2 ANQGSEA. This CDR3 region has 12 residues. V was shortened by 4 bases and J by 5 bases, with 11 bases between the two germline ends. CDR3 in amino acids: CSVGDAGTEAFF. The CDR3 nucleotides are TGCAGCGTTGGGGACGCGGGTACTGAAGCTTTCTTT.

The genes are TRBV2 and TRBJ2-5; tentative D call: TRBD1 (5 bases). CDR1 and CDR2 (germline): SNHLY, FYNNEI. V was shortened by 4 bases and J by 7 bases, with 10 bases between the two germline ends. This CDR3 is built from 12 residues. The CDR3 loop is CASSGGRWTQYF. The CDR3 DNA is TGTGCCAGCAGTGGGGGCCGCTGGACCCAGTACTTC.

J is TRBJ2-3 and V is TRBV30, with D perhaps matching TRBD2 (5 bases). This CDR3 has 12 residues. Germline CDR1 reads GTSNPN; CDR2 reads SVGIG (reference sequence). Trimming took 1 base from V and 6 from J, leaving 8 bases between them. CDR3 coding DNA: TGTGCCTGGAGTGGAGGGTCCGATACGCAGTATTTT. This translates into CAWSGGSDTQYF.

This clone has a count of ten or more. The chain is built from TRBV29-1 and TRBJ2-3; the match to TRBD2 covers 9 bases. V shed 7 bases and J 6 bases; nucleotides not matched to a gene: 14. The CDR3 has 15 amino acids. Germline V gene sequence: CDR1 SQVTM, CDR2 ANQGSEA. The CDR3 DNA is TGCAGCGGCGCAAAGGCGGGGGGGCCGGGGGATACGCAGTATTTT. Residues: CSGAKAGGPGDTQYF.

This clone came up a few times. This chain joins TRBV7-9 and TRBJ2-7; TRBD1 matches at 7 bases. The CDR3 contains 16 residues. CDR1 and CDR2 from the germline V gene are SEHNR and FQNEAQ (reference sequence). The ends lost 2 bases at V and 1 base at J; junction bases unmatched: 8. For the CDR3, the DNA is TGTGCCAGCAGCTTAAGATTGGGGACAGAGTCCTACGAGCAGTACTTC. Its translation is CASSLRLGTESYEQYF.

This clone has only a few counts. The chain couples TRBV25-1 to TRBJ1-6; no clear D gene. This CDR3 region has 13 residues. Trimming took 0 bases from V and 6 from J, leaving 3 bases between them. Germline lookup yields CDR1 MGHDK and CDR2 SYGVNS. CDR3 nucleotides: TGTGCCAGCAGTGAATACGGTAATTCACCCCTCCACTTT. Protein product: CASSEYGNSPLHF.

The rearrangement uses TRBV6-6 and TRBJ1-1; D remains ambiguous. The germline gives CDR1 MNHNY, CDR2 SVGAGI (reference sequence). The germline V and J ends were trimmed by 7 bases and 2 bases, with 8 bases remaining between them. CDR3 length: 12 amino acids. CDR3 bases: TGTGCCAGCACCCGGGTAAACACTGAAGCTTTCTTT. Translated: CASTRVNTEAFF.

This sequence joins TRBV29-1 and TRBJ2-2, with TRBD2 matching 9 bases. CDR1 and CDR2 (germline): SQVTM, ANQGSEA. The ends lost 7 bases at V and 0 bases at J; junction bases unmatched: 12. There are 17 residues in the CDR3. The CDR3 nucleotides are TGCAGCGCCTCTCCAGGGCTAGCGGGGACGAACACCGGGGAGCTGTTTTTT. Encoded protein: CSASPGLAGTNTGELFF.

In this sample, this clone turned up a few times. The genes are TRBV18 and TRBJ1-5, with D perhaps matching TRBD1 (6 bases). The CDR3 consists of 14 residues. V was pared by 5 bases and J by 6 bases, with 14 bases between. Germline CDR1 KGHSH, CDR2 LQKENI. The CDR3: CASSAPDRSQPQHF. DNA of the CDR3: TGTGCCAGCTCAGCTCCAGACAGGTCTCAGCCCCAGCATTTT.

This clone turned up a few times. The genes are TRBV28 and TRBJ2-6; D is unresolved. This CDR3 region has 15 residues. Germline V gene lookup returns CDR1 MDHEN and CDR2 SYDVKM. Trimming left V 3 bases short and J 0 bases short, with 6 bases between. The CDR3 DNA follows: TGTGCCAGCAGTTTTATCTCCTCTGGGGCCAACGTCCTGACTTTC. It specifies CASSFISSGANVLTF. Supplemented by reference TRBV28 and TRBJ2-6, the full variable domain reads DVKVTQSSRYLVKRTGEKVFLECVQDMDHENMFWYRQDPGLGLRLIYFSYDVKMKEKGDIPEGYSVSREKKERFSLILESASTNQTSMYLCASSFISSGANVLTFGAGSRLTVL.

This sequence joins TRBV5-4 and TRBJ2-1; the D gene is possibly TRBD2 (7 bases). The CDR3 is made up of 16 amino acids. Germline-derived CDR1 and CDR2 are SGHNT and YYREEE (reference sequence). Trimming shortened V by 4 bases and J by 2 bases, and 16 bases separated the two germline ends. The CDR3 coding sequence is TGTGCCAGCAGCCCTATTCGGGGGGCCACCTACAATGAGCAGTTCTTC. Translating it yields CASSPIRGATYNEQFF. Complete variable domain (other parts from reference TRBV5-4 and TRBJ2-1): ETGVTQSPTHLIKTRGQQVTLRCSSQSGHNTVSWYQQALGQGPQFIFQYYREEENGRGNFPPRFSGLQFPNYSSELNVNALELDDSALYLCASSPIRGATYNEQFFGPGTRLTVL.

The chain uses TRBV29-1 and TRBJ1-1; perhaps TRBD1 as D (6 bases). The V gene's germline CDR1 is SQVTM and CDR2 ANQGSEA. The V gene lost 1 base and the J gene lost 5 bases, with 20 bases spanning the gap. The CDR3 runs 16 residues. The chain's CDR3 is CSVEAWGQAGRTEAFF. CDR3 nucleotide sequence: TGCAGCGTTGAAGCATGGGGGCAGGCAGGGCGTACTGAAGCTTTCTTT.

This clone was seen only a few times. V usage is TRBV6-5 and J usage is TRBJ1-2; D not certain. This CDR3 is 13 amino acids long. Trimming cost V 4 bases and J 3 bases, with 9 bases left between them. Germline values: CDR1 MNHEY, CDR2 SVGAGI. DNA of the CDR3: TGTGCCAGCAGTTTTTCATTTGACTATGGCTACACCTTC. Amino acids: CASSFSFDYGYTF.